The present T cell receptor beta chain was sequenced within a study of blood T cell repertoires in COVID-19. Study overall: Spain, Italy and the United States supplied samples that represented acute and convalescent COVID-19. T cells, B-cell-depleted T cells, or PBMCs provided the cDNA or gDNA that served as material.

Per the original data handling: Reference gene primer amplification gave estimated nucleated cell counts. Profiled with immunoSEQ multiplex PCR; TCRdb holds only in-frame clones, not every one. That table gives V, J and clone size, and the DNA gave D and trimming. The sample lists 50,000 to 65,000 clones, roughly 87% occurring once. Deletions cut 3 bases from V and 0 bases from J, with 12 bases between. Germline assignment: CDR1 LGHDT and CDR2 YNNKEL (reference sequence). This CDR3 comprises 15 residues. This clone was detected only a few times. Sequencing was carried out using peripheral blood. This chain uses TRBV3-1 (or the pseudogene TRBV3-2) with TRBJ2-7, with D perhaps matching TRBD2 (5 bases). The receptor was derived from a man in his sixties with active COVID-19. The CDR3 region has the DNA TGTGCCAGCAGCCAGGCGAGCGGTAGCTCCTACGAGCAGTACTTC. It is translated as CASSQASGSSYEQYF.